This T cell receptor beta chain was captured by sequencing in a study of T cells in Graves' hyperthyroidism and ophthalmopathy. Points from the study as a whole: Among thyroid clonotypes expanded above 0.001, most also appeared in blood.

This clonotype was counted ten times or more. Its antigen is as yet unknown. Amplification yielded TCR beta CDR3 regions, with RNA transcripts as the source. The study used the HTBI primer set for a first-round RT-PCR of the TCR CDR3. Using its own MiXCR run on the multiplex PCR reads, TCRdb lists one record per CDR3 protein. The sample has hundreds of thousands of distinct CDR3 sequences, roughly 14% seen once. Pregnant or lactating patients were excluded, as were those with uncontrolled infection or other autoimmune disease. Clinicians diagnosed patients from clinical symptoms, serum thyroxine and TRAb, thyroid ultrasound and orbital computed tomography. This sample holds PBMCs from about 10 ml fresh peripheral blood. Unmatched junction bases numbered 16, after V lost 8 bases and J lost 7 bases. CDR1 MDHEN and CDR2 SYDVKM come from the germline V gene. This CDR3 is 15 amino acids long.

The chain couples TRBV28 to TRBJ1-2; 7 bases agree with TRBD1. Sequencing was done on a sample of blood. This clonotype was obtained from a woman aged 50 to 60 with Graves' ophthalmopathy. The CDR3 is CASQDNRQGSFGYTF. In nucleotides, the CDR3 is TGTGCCAGCCAAGACAACCGACAGGGTTCCTTTGGCTACACCTTC.